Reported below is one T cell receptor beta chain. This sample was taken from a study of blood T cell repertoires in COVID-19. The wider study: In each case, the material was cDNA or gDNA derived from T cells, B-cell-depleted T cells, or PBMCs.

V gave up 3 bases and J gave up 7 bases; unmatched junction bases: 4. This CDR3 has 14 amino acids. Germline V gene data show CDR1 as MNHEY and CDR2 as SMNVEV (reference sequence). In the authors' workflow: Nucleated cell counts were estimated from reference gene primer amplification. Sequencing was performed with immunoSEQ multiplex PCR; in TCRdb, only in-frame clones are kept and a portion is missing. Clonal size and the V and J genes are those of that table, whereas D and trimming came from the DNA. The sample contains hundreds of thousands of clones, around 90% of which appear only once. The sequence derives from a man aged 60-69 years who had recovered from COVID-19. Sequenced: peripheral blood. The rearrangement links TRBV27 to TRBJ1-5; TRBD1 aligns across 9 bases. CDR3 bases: TGTGCCAGCAGTTTGTTGGGACAGGGACAGCCCCAGCATTTT. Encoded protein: CASSLLGQGQPQHF.